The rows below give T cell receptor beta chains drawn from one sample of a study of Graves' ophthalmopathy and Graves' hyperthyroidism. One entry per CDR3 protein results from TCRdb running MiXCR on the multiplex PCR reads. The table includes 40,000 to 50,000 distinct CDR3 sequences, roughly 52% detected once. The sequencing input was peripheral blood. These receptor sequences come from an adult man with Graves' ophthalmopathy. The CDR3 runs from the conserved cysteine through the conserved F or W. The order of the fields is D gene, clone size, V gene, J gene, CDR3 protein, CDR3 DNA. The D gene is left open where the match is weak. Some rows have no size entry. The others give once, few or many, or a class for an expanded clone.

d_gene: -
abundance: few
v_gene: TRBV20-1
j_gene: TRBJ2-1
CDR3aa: CSARDRTDNEQFF
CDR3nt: TGCAGTGCTAGAGATAGGACAGACAATGAGCAGTTCTTC

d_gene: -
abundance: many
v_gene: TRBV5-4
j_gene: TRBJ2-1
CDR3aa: CASSLGTRRGYNEQFF
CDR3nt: TGTGCCAGCAGCTTGGGGACCCGAAGGGGATACAATGAGCAGTTCTTC

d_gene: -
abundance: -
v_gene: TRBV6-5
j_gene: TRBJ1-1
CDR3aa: CASSYAGTEAFF
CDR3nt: TGTGCCAGCAGTTACGCCGGGACTGAAGCTTTCTTT

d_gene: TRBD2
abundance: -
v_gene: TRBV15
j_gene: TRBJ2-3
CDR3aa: CATSRDSGLAGEADTQYF
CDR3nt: TGTGCCACCAGCAGAGATTCGGGACTAGCGGGAGAGGCAGATACGCAGTATTTT

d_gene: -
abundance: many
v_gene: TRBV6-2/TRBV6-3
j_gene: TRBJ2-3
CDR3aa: CASSYPESSTDTQYF
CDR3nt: TGTGCCAGCAGTTACCCGGAATCTAGCACAGATACGCAGTATTTT

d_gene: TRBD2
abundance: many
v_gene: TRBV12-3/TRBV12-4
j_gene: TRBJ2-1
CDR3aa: CASSGALAGGSDNEQFF
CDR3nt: TGTGCCAGCAGTGGGGCATTAGCGGGAGGGAGCGACAATGAGCAGTTCTTC

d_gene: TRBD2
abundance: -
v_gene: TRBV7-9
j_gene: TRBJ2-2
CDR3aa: CASSLDRTSAAGELFF
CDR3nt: TGTGCCAGCAGCTTAGATAGGACTAGCGCAGCCGGGGAGCTGTTTTTT

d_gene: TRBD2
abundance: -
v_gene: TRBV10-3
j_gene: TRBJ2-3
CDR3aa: CDTGGAFSTDTQYF
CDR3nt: TGTGACACGGGGGGAGCTTTCAGCACAGATACGCAGTATTTT

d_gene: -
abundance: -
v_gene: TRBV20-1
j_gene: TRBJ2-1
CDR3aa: CSARDVSREAYNEQFF
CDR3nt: TGCAGTGCTAGAGATGTGTCGAGGGAAGCCTACAATGAGCAGTTCTTC

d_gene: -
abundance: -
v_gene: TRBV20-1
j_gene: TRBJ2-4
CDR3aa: CSARAGRNIQYF
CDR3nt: TGCAGTGCTAGAGCAGGGAGGAACATTCAGTACTTC

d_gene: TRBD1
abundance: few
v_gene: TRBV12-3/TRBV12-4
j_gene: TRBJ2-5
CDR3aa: CASSPGRGRGQGQETQYF
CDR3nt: TGTGCCAGCAGCCCGGGGCGAGGGAGGGGACAGGGGCAAGAGACCCAGTACTTC

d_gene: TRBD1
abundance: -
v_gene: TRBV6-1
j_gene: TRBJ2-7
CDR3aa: CASSEVSGTGGYEQYF
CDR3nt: TGTGCCAGCAGTGAAGTTTCCGGGACAGGGGGCTACGAGCAGTACTTC

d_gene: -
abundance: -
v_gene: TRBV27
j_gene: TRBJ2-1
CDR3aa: CASSFRGGALEQFF
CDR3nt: TGTGCCAGCAGCTTTAGGGGGGGGGCCTTGGAGCAGTTCTTC

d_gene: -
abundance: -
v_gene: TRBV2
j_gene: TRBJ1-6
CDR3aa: CASIPQGTNNSPLHF
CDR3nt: TGTGCCAGCATTCCGCAGGGGACGAATAATTCACCCCTCCACTTT

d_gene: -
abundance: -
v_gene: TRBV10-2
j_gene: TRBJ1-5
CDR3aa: CASRQRVGGQSLSNQPQHF
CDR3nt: TGCGCCAGCAGGCAAAGGGTCGGCGGACAGAGTCTTAGCAATCAGCCCCAGCATTTT

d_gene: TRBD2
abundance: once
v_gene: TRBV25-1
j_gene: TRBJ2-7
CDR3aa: CASEAHGGLAGGKQYF
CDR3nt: TGTGCCAGCGAAGCCCACGGGGGACTAGCGGGAGGAAAGCAGTACTTC

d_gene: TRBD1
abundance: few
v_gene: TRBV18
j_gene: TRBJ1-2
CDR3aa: CASSPGTGGYGYTF
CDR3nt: TGTGCCAGCTCACCCGGGACAGGGGGCTATGGCTACACCTTC

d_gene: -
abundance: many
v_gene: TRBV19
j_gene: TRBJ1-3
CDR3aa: CASRMTGSGNTIYF
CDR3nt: TGTGCCAGTAGAATGACAGGCTCTGGAAACACCATATATTTT

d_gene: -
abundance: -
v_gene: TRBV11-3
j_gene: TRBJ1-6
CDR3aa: CASSQDSPYNSPLYF
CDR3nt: TGTGCCAGCAGCCAAGATTCACCGTATAATTCACCCCTCTACTTT

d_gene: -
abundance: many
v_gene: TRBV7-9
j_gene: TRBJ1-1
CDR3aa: CASSFGGYTEAFF
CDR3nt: TGTGCCAGCAGCTTCGGGGGGTACACTGAAGCTTTCTTT

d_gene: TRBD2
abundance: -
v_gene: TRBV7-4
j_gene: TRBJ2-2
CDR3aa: CASSLGTSGGGELFF
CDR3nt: TGTGCCAGCAGCTTGGGTACTAGCGGGGGCGGGGAGCTGTTTTTT

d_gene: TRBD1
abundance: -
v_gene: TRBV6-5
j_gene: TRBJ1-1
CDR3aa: CASSYSQGTEAFF
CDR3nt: TGTGCCAGCAGTTACTCACAGGGGACTGAAGCTTTCTTT

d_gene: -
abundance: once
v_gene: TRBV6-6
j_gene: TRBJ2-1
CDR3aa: CASSYSSGGTGEQFF
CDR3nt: TGTGCCAGCAGTTACTCGAGTGGGGGCACCGGGGAGCAGTTCTTC

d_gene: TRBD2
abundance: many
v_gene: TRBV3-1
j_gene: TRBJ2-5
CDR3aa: CASSQGSLAGGGETQYF
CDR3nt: TGTGCCAGCAGCCAAGGTTCGCTAGCGGGAGGAGGGGAGACCCAGTACTTC

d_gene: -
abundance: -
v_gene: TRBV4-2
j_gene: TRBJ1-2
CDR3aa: CASSQDPKGRGYTF
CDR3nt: TGTGCCAGCAGCCAAGACCCAAAGGGCCGGGGCTACACCTTC

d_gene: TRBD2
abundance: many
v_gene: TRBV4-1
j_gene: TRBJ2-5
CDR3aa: CASSHRTSGGPQETQYF
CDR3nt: TGCGCCAGCAGCCATCGGACTAGCGGGGGGCCTCAAGAGACCCAGTACTTC

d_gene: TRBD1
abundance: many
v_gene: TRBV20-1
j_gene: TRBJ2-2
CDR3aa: CSARVQGQGYTGELFF
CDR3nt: TGCAGTGCTAGAGTGCAGGGACAGGGATACACCGGGGAGCTGTTTTTT

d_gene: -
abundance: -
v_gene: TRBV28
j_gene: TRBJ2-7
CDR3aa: CASSLGDW
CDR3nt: TGTGCCAGCAGTTTGGGGGATTGG

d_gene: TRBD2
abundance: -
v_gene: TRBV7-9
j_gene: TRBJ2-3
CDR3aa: CASSLARVLAGGTDTQYF
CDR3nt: TGTGCCAGCAGCTTAGCGCGGGTCTTGGCGGGGGGAACGGATACGCAGTATTTT